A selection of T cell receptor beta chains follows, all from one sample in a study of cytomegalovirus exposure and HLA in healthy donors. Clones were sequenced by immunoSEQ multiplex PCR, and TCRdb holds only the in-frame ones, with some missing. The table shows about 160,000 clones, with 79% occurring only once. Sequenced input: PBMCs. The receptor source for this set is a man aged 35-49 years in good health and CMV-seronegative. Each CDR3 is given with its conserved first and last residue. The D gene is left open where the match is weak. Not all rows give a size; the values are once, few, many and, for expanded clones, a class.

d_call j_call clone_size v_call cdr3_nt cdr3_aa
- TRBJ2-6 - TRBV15 TGTGCCACCAGCAGAGAAAGGGCGGGGGCTACTTCTTTC CATSRERAGATSF
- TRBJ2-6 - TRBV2 TGTGCCAGCAAACCACAGATTTCTGGGGCCAACGGCCTGACTTTC CASKPQISGANGLTF
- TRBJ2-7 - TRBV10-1 TGCGCCAGCAGTGACAGGGGTTACGAGCAGTACTTC CASSDRGYEQYF
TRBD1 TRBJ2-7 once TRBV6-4 TGTGCCAGCACAGCAGGGGGATTCCCATTCTCCTACGAGCAGTACTTC CASTAGGFPFSYEQYF
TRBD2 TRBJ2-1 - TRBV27 TGTGCCAGCAGTGTACTACTAGCGGGAGCCTACAATGAGCAGTTCTTC CASSVLLAGAYNEQFF
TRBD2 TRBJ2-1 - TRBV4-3 TGCGCCAGCAGCCAGGGGCGGGCGGGAGCATCCTACAATGAGCAGTTCTTC CASSQGRAGASYNEQFF
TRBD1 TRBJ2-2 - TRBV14 TGTGCCAGCAGCCAGTTACAGGGGGCCATTGGCACCGGGGAGCTGTTTTTT CASSQLQGAIGTGELFF
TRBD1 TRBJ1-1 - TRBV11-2 TGTGCCAGCAGCTTACAAAGGACAGGGGGAGTGAACACTGAAGCTTTCTTT CASSLQRTGGVNTEAFF
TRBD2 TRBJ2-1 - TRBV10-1 TGCGCCAGCGTGAGTGTGCGGGAGGGCGATGGGAATGAGCAGTTCTTC CASVSVREGDGNEQFF
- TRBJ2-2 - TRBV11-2 TGTGCCAGCAGCCCCAGGGGAGCGGGACACACCGGGGAGCTGTTTTTT CASSPRGAGHTGELFF
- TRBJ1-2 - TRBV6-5 TGTGCCAGCAGTTACGAGGGCCGAGGCTACACCTTC CASSYEGRGYTF
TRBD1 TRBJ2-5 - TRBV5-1 TGCGCCAGCAGCCTGGGACAGGGGGAACAAGAGACCCAGTACTTC CASSLGQGEQETQYF
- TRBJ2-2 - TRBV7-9 TGTGCCAGCAGTGCTAAACAGGGAGCCCGTTCCGGGGAGCTGTTTTTT CASSAKQGARSGELFF
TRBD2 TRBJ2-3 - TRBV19 TGTGCCAGTAGTGCCTCCGTGGGACTAGCGGGAGCCAGCCGCACAGATACGCAGTATTTT CASSASVGLAGASRTDTQYF
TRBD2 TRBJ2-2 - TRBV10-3 TGTGCCATCAGGGAGGCTAGCGGAGCTTCCGGGGAGCTGTTTTTT CAIREASGASGELFF
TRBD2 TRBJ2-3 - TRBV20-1 TGCAGTGCTATGGCTAGCGGGAAGGTGGGTTTT CSAMASGKVGF
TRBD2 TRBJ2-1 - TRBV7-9 TGTGCCAGCAGCTTTCCAAGCGGGAGAAGCTCCTACAATGAGCAGTTCTTC CASSFPSGRSSYNEQFF
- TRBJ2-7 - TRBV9 TGTGCCAGCAGCGTCGACAAGAGCTCCTACGAGCAGTACTTC CASSVDKSSYEQYF
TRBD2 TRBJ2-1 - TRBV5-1 TGCGCCAGCAGCTTGGTTCGGACTAGCGGGAGGATTCCTAACAATGAGCAGTTCTTC CASSLVRTSGRIPNNEQFF
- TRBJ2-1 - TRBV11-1 TGTGCCAGCAGCTTTGACCCCGGGACAAGCTACAATGAGCAGTTCTTC CASSFDPGTSYNEQFF
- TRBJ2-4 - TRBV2 TGTGCCAGCGGGTTCGGGATGAGGGAGAAGTACTTC CASGFGMREKYF
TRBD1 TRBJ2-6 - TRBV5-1 TGCGCCAGCAGCTTTACCGGGACAGGGCTGACCAACGTCCTGACTTTC CASSFTGTGLTNVLTF
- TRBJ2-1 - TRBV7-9 TGTGCCAGCAGCGCGATGAGACAGTGGCAGTTCTTC CASSAMRQWQFF
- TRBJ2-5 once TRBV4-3 TGCGCCAGCAGCCAGCTCCTACAGGAGACCCAGTACTTC CASSQLLQETQYF
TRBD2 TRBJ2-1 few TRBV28 TGTGCCAGCAGGACTACTAGCGCCTTCTACAATGAGCAGTTCTTC CASRTTSAFYNEQFF
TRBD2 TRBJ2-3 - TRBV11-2 TGTGCCAGCAGCTTGGGACTAGCAATCACAGATACGCAGTATTTT CASSLGLAITDTQYF
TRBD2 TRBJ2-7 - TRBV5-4 TGTGCCAGCAGCTTGGATAGCGGGAGTCTGCACGAGCAGTACTTC CASSLDSGSLHEQYF
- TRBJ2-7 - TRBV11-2 TGTGCCAGCAGCTTAATCAATAGTGTCTACGAGCAGTACTTC CASSLINSVYEQYF
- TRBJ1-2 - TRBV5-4 TGTGCCAGCAGCCGGGGCGGACAAATATCACCGGGAGAGAGCTACACCTTC CASSRGGQISPGESYTF
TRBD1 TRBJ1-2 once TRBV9 TGTGCCACCTCCGACAGGGTTAAAGGCTACACCTTC CATSDRVKGYTF
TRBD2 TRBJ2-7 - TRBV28 TGTGCCAGCAGCCGACCATGGACTAGCGGGAGTTTCTTTCCCTACGAGCAGTACTTC CASSRPWTSGSFFPYEQYF
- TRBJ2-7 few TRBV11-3 TGTGCCAGCAGCGGTGACGCGGGACAGCAGTACTTC CASSGDAGQQYF
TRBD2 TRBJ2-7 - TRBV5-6 TGTGCCAGCAGCTTGATCGAGCGGGATTACGAGCAGTACTTC CASSLIERDYEQYF
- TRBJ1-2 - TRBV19 TGTGCCAGTAGTAGGCAGGGGAGCCATGGCTACACCTTC CASSRQGSHGYTF
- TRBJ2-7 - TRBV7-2 TGTGCCAGCAGGGCGGGTCCCTCCTACGAGCAGTACTTC CASRAGPSYEQYF
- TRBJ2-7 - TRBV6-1 TGTGCCAGCAGTCAAACACAGGGTAGTCCCTACGAGCAGTACTTC CASSQTQGSPYEQYF
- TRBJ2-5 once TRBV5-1 TGCGCCAGCAGCTTGCAGGGTCCGCAAGAGACCCAGTACTTC CASSLQGPQETQYF
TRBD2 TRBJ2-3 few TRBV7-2 TGTGCCAGCACTTCCGGGACTAGGGGGACAGATACGCAGTATTTT CASTSGTRGTDTQYF
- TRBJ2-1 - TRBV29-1 TGCAGCGTCCATCCGGGACAGTTCTTC CSVHPGQFF
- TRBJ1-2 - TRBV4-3 TGCGCCAGCAGCCAAGGGACAGAAGGCTATGGCTACACCTTC CASSQGTEGYGYTF
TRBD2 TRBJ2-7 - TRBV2 TGTGCCGCTGGGGAGGGGAGCTCCTACGAGCAGTACTTC CAAGEGSSYEQYF
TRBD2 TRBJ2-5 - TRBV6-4 TGTGCCAGCAGTCCCCGGAGCGGGGGTCAAGAGACCCAGTACTTC CASSPRSGGQETQYF
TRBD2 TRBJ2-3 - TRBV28 TGTGCCAGCAGTTACGGGGGGGTCAGCACAGATACGCAGTATTTT CASSYGGVSTDTQYF
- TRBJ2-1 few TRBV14 TGTGCCAGCAGCCCCCCTTCCAATGAGCAGTTCTTC CASSPPSNEQFF
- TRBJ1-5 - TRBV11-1 TGTGCCAGCAGCGTAGACCAGGTGCAGCCCCAGCATTTT CASSVDQVQPQHF
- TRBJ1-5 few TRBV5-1 TGCGCCAGCAGCTTAGAGGGGCAGGGAGGTCAGCCCCAGCATTTT CASSLEGQGGQPQHF
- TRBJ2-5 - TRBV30 TGTGCCTGGAGGGGCGGAGGAGAGACCCAGTACTTC CAWRGGGETQYF
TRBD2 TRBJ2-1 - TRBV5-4 TGTGCCAGCACTTCCGCATACCCGGGACTAGGGGCTCGAAATGAGCAGTTCTTC CASTSAYPGLGARNEQFF
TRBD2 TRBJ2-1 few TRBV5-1 TGCGCCAGCAGCATAACTACTAGCGGGAGTACTGAGCAGTTCTTC CASSITTSGSTEQFF
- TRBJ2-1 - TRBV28 TGTGCCAGCAGCCGGAGGAAGTACAATGAGCAGTTCTTC CASSRRKYNEQFF
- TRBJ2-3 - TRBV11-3 TGTGCCAGCAGCTTAGGGGCTGTCCCGCGCACAGATACGCAGTATTTT CASSLGAVPRTDTQYF
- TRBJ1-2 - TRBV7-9 TGTGCCAGCAGCTTAGGAGGGACTACGCCGGAAGGCTACACCTTC CASSLGGTTPEGYTF
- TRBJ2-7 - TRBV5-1 TGCGCCAGCAGCTTGGACGGGAGCTCCTACGAGCAGTACTTC CASSLDGSSYEQYF
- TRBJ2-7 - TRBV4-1 TGCGCCAGCAGCCAAGAGGGAGGAGGACGGGATACTGGAGAGCAGTACTTC CASSQEGGGRDTGEQYF
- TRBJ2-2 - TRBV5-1 TGCGCCAGCAGCTTGGGCGGCACCGGGGAGCTGTTTTTT CASSLGGTGELFF
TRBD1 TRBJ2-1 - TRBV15 TGTGCCACCAGCAGAGGACAGGGGGCCTACAATGAGCAGTTCTTC CATSRGQGAYNEQFF
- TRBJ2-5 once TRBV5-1 TGCGCCAGCAGCTTGGATAAGGGAAGGGAGACCCAGTACTTC CASSLDKGRETQYF
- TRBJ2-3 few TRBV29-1 TGCAGGGCTGGCGGGAACACAGATACGCAGTATTTT CRAGGNTDTQYF
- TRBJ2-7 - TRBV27 TGTGCCAGCAGTTTGTACGGGGCCTACGAGCAGTACTTC CASSLYGAYEQYF